The 30 T cell receptor beta chains in this list originate from one sample, sequenced in a study of patients and donors after allogeneic stem cell transplantation. TCRdb fed the RT-PCR reads into MiXCR, producing one record per CDR3 protein. The sample shows fewer than 75,000 distinct CDR3 sequences, approximately 12% of them seen only once. Sample: blood, either unsorted or a sorted T cell fraction (not recorded which). Receptors were obtained from a human donor who was either an allogeneic HSCT recipient or a stem cell or donor lymphocyte infusion donor (not recorded which). It is not recorded whose cells these are; they may come from a transplant donor.

In this sample, this clonotype turned up a few times. The chain has TRBV27 and TRBJ2-1; TRBD1 might be the D (5 bases). This CDR3 has 16 residues. V was shortened by 5 bases and J by 0 bases, with 14 bases between the two germline ends. Germline loops: CDR1 MNHEY, CDR2 SMNVEV (reference sequence). The CDR3 DNA sequence: TGTGCCAGCAGTACCCCTTACAGGAGCTCCTACAATGAGCAGTTCTTC. Protein sequence: CASSTPYRSSYNEQFF.

This clonotype has ten or more counts. The chain uses TRBV6-5 and TRBJ1-2; D is unclear. This CDR3 is 14 amino acids long. Germline V gene sequence: CDR1 MNHEY, CDR2 SVGAGI. Trimming cost V 0 bases and J 4 bases, with 9 bases left between them. Written as DNA, the CDR3 is TGTGCCAGCAGTTACTCTCTATCGGGCTATGGCTACACCTTC. Translation gives CASSYSLSGYGYTF.

In this sample, this clonotype turned up many times. The chain uses TRBV29-1 and TRBJ2-1; 11 bases agree with TRBD2. This CDR3 has 13 residues. V dropped 7 bases and J dropped 3; count of bases not matched to a gene: 2. Germline CDR1 is SQVTM and CDR2 is ANQGSEA. DNA of the CDR3: TGCAGCGGCGGACTAGCGGGCTACAATGAGCAGTTCTTC. Protein: CSGGLAGYNEQFF.

This clonotype was found many times. V usage is TRBV29-1 and J usage is TRBJ1-5; 8 nucleotides match TRBD1. V was clipped by 6 bases and J by 8 bases; unmatched bases: 6. The CDR3 has 12 amino acids. The germline gives CDR1 SQVTM, CDR2 ANQGSEA. CDR3 sequence reads: CSVLDRVEPQHF. The CDR3 coding sequence is TGCAGCGTGCTGGACAGGGTGGAGCCCCAGCATTTT.

This clonotype was seen only a few times. V and J are TRBV11-2 and TRBJ1-6; D possibly corresponds to TRBD1 (6 bases). Germline V lookup: CDR1 SGHAT, CDR2 FQNNGV. V lost 5 bases, J lost 12 bases, and 14 bases lay in between. This CDR3 region has 13 residues. CDR3 sequence reads: CASSTDRFEPLHF. The CDR3 DNA reads as TGTGCCAGCAGCACTGACAGGTTCGAACCCCTCCACTTT.

This clonotype was seen repeatedly, ten times or more. This chain joins TRBV12-3 or TRBV12-4 and TRBJ2-5; 10 nucleotides agree with TRBD1. V lost 6 bases to trimming and J lost 2 bases; unmatched junction nucleotides: 6. The CDR3 consists of 15 residues. The CDR3 nucleotides are TGTGCCAGCAGGGCTCCGGGACAGGGGCAAGAGACCCAGTACTTC. It yields the protein CASRAPGQGQETQYF.

This clonotype was seen only a few times. J is TRBJ2-2 and V is TRBV20-1, with D hard to call. CDR1 is DFQATT, CDR2 SNEGSKA, per germline (reference sequence). V lost 3 bases to trimming and J lost 4 bases, with 9 bases between them. The CDR3 spans 13 residues. This CDR3 reads CSASDLPTGELFF. In DNA form, the CDR3 reads TGCAGTGCTAGCGACTTGCCCACCGGGGAGCTGTTTTTT.

CDR3 coding DNA: TGCGCCAGCCGCTCCGGACTAGCGGGAGACCCCCAAGAGACCCAGTACTTC. Its translation is CASRSGLAGDPQETQYF. This rearrangement joins TRBV5-1 to TRBJ2-5; 13 nucleotides line up with TRBD2. V dropped 7 bases and J dropped 1; count of bases not matched to a gene: 10. CDR1 SGHRS and CDR2 YFSETQ come from the germline V gene. The CDR3 runs 17 residues.

This chain joins TRBV6-2 or TRBV6-3 and TRBJ1-6; 10 bases match TRBD1. CDR3 size: 15 residues. The V gene end was trimmed by 6 bases and the J gene end by 9 bases; junction bases not matched to a gene: 8. CDR1 is MNHEY and CDR2 is SVGEGT in the germline V gene. The chain's CDR3 is CASSSPGQGSSPLHF. CDR3 sequence (DNA): TGTGCCAGCAGCTCCCCGGGACAGGGGAGTTCACCCCTCCACTTT.

This clonotype was detected ten times or more. CDR3 DNA: TGTGCCAGCAGCTGGACAGGAGGGGACACTGAAGCTTTCTTT. This translates into CASSWTGGDTEAFF. The V call is TRBV27, the J call TRBJ1-1; 7 positions agree with TRBD1. Unmatched junction bases numbered 7, after V lost 6 bases and J lost 3 bases. CDR1 MNHEY and CDR2 SMNVEV come from the germline V gene (reference sequence). This CDR3 comprises 14 residues.

This clonotype has a handful of counts. Possible read error: a much larger clone is one base away. The gene calls are TRBV27 and TRBJ1-5, with D hard to call. CDR1 is MNHEY and CDR2 is SMNVEV in the germline V gene (reference sequence). The length of the CDR3 is 12 residues. CDR3: CAGSFPDQPQHF. CDR3 bases: TGTGCCGGCAGTTTTCCGGACCAGCCCCAGCATTTT.

There are a few counts of this clonotype. V usage is TRBV27 and J usage is TRBJ1-6; 7 bases line up with TRBD1. The germline CDR1 and CDR2 sequences are MNHEY and SMNVEV (reference sequence). Germline trimming cut 5 bases from V and 9 bases from J; bases unmatched to any gene: 7. The CDR3 contains 14 residues. CDR3 protein: CASSATGSASPLHF. CDR3 nucleotide sequence: TGTGCCAGCAGTGCGACAGGGTCTGCTTCACCCCTCCACTTT.

This clonotype was counted at least ten times. The rearrangement links TRBV12-3 or TRBV12-4 to TRBJ1-1; unclear D gene. This CDR3 is built from 14 residues. The V end was cut by 3 bases, the J end by 0 bases, with 8 bases between. CDR3 sequence reads: CASSFWQMNTEAFF. CDR3 coding DNA: TGTGCCAGCAGTTTTTGGCAGATGAACACTGAAGCTTTCTTT.

V gene TRBV11-2 combines with J gene TRBJ1-2; TRBD1 is a possible D gene (6 bases). Germline V gene data show CDR1 as SGHAT and CDR2 as FQNNGV. The V end was cut by 5 bases, the J end by 8 bases, with 24 bases between. CDR3 size: 16 residues. As DNA, the CDR3 is TGTGCCAGCAGCGATACGAGGGGGGCCCCTATGCAGGGCTACACCTTC. This gives the protein CASSDTRGAPMQGYTF.

This clonotype has more than one count but fewer than ten. The V and J genes are TRBV13 and TRBJ1-1; D gene ambiguous. Trimming left V 2 bases short and J 2 bases short, with 9 bases between. The CDR3 has 14 residues. Germline V lookup: CDR1 PRHDT, CDR2 FYEKMQ (reference sequence). The CDR3 here is CASSLSIDNTEAFF. The CDR3 DNA reads TGTGCCAGCAGCTTAAGCATCGATAACACTGAAGCTTTCTTT.

This clonotype was seen at least ten times. The chain carries TRBV7-9 and TRBJ1-1, with 9 bases fitting TRBD1. CDR1 and CDR2 (germline): SEHNR, FQNEAQ (reference sequence). After removal of 5 bases from V and 7 bases from J, the junction contained 5 bases not matched to a gene. The CDR3 totals 13 residues. The CDR3 spells CASSRTGEIEAFF. The CDR3 nucleotides read TGTGCCAGCAGCCGGACAGGGGAGATTGAAGCTTTCTTT.

In DNA form, the CDR3 reads TGTGCCAGCAGCGTTCTAGCGGGGGGCTACGAGCAGTACTTC. The encoded protein is CASSVLAGGYEQYF. The V call is TRBV9, the J call TRBJ2-7; 11 bases are a match to TRBD2. J gave up 3 bases and V 2 bases, and 1 base lay outside the gene matches. CDR1 is SGDLS and CDR2 is YYNGEE in the germline V gene. This CDR3 is built from 14 residues.

The chain joins TRBV4-1 to TRBJ2-3, with TRBD2 matching over 9 bases. The germline V gene has CDR1 MGHRA and CDR2 YSYEKL. The CDR3 consists of 17 residues. J gave up 0 bases and V 1 base, and 5 bases lay outside the gene matches. The CDR3 is CASSQGLAGGSTDTQYF. The DNA of the CDR3 is TGCGCCAGCAGCCAAGGTTTGGCGGGAGGGAGCACAGATACGCAGTATTTT.

This clonotype was recorded many times. The genes are TRBV6-1 and TRBJ1-1; D remains ambiguous. V gave up 7 bases and J gave up 4 bases, with 16 bases separating them. Germline V gene sequence: CDR1 MNHNS, CDR2 SASEGT. The CDR3 consists of 14 residues. The CDR3 coding sequence is TGTGCCAGCACCCCGGACCTTTTGAGCACTGAAGCTTTCTTT. It encodes CASTPDLLSTEAFF.

This chain uses TRBV7-9 with TRBJ2-3; the D is unclear. In germline, CDR1 is SEHNR, CDR2 FQNEAQ (reference sequence). This CDR3 comprises 16 residues. The V and J ends lost 1 base and 0 bases respectively, with 11 bases between them. The CDR3 coding sequence is TGTGCCAGCAGCTTAGACGGAACTCCTAGCACAGATACGCAGTATTTT. Translated: CASSLDGTPSTDTQYF.

This clonotype has just a few counts. J is TRBJ2-3 and V is TRBV10-3; D might be TRBD1 (6 bases). This CDR3 region has 14 residues. V lost 5 bases and J 1 base, leaving 10 bases between the germline ends. CDR1 is ENHRY and CDR2 is SYGVKD in the germline V gene. The CDR3 spells CAISHRARTDTQYF. DNA for the CDR3: TGTGCCATCAGTCACAGGGCTCGCACAGATACGCAGTATTTT.

The CDR3 protein is CASSPGTVSEKLFF. CDR3 bases: TGCGCCAGCAGCCCCGGGACAGTCTCTGAAAAACTGTTTTTT. The V gene is TRBV5-1, the J gene TRBJ1-4; 7 positions match TRBD1. Germline CDR1 reads SGHRS; CDR2 reads YFSETQ. V dropped 4 bases and J dropped 7; count of bases not matched to a gene: 7. This CDR3 has 14 amino acids.

There are many counts of this clonotype. The CDR3: CASSFRGSRQGANTGELFF. In DNA, the CDR3 is TGTGCCAGCAGTTTTAGGGGATCTAGACAGGGGGCGAACACCGGGGAGCTGTTTTTT. This rearrangement joins TRBV12-3 or TRBV12-4 to TRBJ2-2; TRBD1 matches 9 bases. The CDR3 has 19 residues. V dropped 3 bases and J dropped 0; count of bases not matched to a gene: 11.

V gene TRBV27 combines with J gene TRBJ2-3; 7 bases line up with TRBD1. Germline trimming cut 6 bases from V and 4 bases from J; bases unmatched to any gene: 7. This CDR3 spans 14 amino acids. Germline CDR1 reads MNHEY; CDR2 reads SMNVEV (reference sequence). CDR3 DNA sequence: TGTGCCAGCAGGTTCAGGGGGATTCCAGATACGCAGTATTTT. Amino acid sequence: CASRFRGIPDTQYF.

This sequence joins TRBV4-1 and TRBJ2-3; possible D gene TRBD2, 5 bases. Germline V CDR1 and CDR2: MGHRA, YSYEKL. V was pared by 3 bases and J by 3 bases, with 13 bases between. The CDR3 covers 15 residues. The CDR3 loop reads CASSHHPSGTDTQYF. In nucleotides, the CDR3 is TGCGCCAGCAGCCATCACCCCTCGGGAACAGATACGCAGTATTTT.

This clonotype was counted a few times. V usage is TRBV5-1 and J usage is TRBJ2-1; D might be TRBD1 or TRBD2, each matching 5 bases. The germline V and J ends were trimmed by 3 bases and 4 bases, with 20 bases remaining between them. Germline V gene sequence: CDR1 SGHRS, CDR2 YFSETQ. The CDR3 covers 17 residues. Here the CDR3 reads CASSWPRDPGGYNEQFF. CDR3 bases: TGCGCCAGCAGCTGGCCACGGGACCCTGGTGGGTACAATGAGCAGTTCTTC.

The gene calls are TRBV6-2 or TRBV6-3 and TRBJ2-7, with a possible D match to TRBD2 (6 bases). Trimming left V 2 bases short and J 2 bases short, with 10 bases between. The CDR3 runs to 14 residues. Germline values: CDR1 MNHEY, CDR2 SVGEGT. The CDR3 reads CASSYGTGAYEQYF. The DNA of the CDR3 is TGTGCCAGCAGTTACGGGACTGGCGCCTACGAGCAGTACTTC.

In this sample, this clonotype turned up a few times. CDR3 coding DNA: TGCAGTGTATACTCGGGACTAGCGGAAAAAGGGAATGAGCAGTTCTTC. Its translation: CSVYSGLAEKGNEQFF. The rearrangement uses TRBV20-1 and TRBJ2-1; TRBD2 aligns across 11 bases. CDR1 is DFQATT and CDR2 is SNEGSKA in the germline V gene (reference sequence). Unmatched junction bases numbered 15, after V lost 7 bases and J lost 7 bases. The length of the CDR3 is 16 residues.

This clonotype has more than one count but fewer than ten. The chain uses TRBV2 and TRBJ2-1; 9 nucleotides agree with TRBD2. The CDR3 is made up of 15 amino acids. Germline trimming cut 6 bases from V and 6 bases from J; bases unmatched to any gene: 9. Germline loops: CDR1 SNHLY, CDR2 FYNNEI. The DNA of the CDR3 is TGTGCCAGCAGGGCCCCTAGCGGGACTCGCAATGAGCAGTTCTTC. As protein: CASRAPSGTRNEQFF.

CDR3 residues: CASSPLATGAGVADTQYF. The CDR3 region has the DNA TGTGCCAGCAGCCCCCTCGCGACCGGGGCGGGAGTAGCAGATACGCAGTATTTT. The chain couples TRBV14 to TRBJ2-3; 7 bases agree with TRBD2. Germline CDR1 is SGHDN and CDR2 is FVKESK. The CDR3 spans 18 residues. The V and J ends lost 4 bases and 4 bases, in that order; junction bases with no gene match: 17.